Listed below are T cell receptor beta chains from one sample, sequenced in a study of early T cells in non-severe SARS-CoV-2 infection. TCRdb re-analysed the 5' RACE reads in MiXCR, keeping a single row per CDR3 protein. The data show about 57,000 distinct CDR3 sequences, with about 9.1% seen just once and 8% to 9% held by the top ten. The sample was whole blood. The origin of the receptors is an adult who was a healthcare worker with PCR-confirmed SARS-CoV-2 infection or an uninfected control (not recorded which). CDR3s include the opening cysteine and the closing phenylalanine or tryptophan. D genes are given only for firm matches. Only part of the rows carry a size: once, few, many, or a class if the clone is expanded.

TRBV11-2	NA	few	16	TRBJ2-3	CASSLAGAANTDTQYF	TGTGCCAGCAGCTTAGCGGGGGCTGCGAACACAGATACGCAGTATTTT
TRBV20-1	TRBD2	NA	14	TRBJ2-7	CSATPSGSSYEQYF	TGCAGTGCTACCCCTAGCGGGAGTTCCTACGAGCAGTACTTC
TRBV5-1	NA	few	13	TRBJ1-2	CASSIQAEYGYTF	TGCGCCAGCAGCATCCAGGCCGAGTATGGCTACACCTTC
TRBV5-1	NA	many	14	TRBJ2-7	CASSPHAGNYEQYF	TGCGCCAGCAGCCCCCATGCAGGGAATTACGAGCAGTACTTC
TRBV6-5	TRBD2	few	14	TRBJ2-3	CASSLREGTDTQYF	TGTGCCAGCAGTTTGCGGGAGGGCACAGATACGCAGTATTTT
TRBV6-1	NA	many	15	TRBJ2-1	CASRTTGSSYNEQFF	TGTGCCAGCAGAACCACTGGGAGCTCCTACAATGAGCAGTTCTTC
TRBV11-2	TRBD2	many	16	TRBJ2-4	CASSLALAGVKNIQYF	TGTGCCAGCAGCTTAGCCCTAGCGGGAGTCAAAAACATTCAGTACTTC
TRBV6-2/TRBV6-3	NA	many	15	TRBJ1-1	CASSDASGGLTEAFF	TGTGCCAGCAGTGACGCGTCCGGGGGCCTAACTGAAGCTTTCTTT
TRBV20-1	TRBD2	many	17	TRBJ2-1	CSARGAGREAFLNEQFF	TGCAGTGCTAGAGGGGCGGGACGGGAGGCCTTCCTTAATGAGCAGTTCTTC
TRBV11-2	TRBD2	many	15	TRBJ2-5	CASSLGDSGTATQYF	TGTGCCAGCAGCTTAGGTGACAGCGGGACTGCGACCCAGTACTTC
TRBV2	TRBD1	few	14	TRBJ2-1	CASGGGQGGHEQFF	TGTGCCAGCGGTGGGGGACAGGGAGGGCATGAGCAGTTCTTC
TRBV7-9	NA	few	15	TRBJ2-5	CASRLRDNPIETQYF	TGTGCCAGCAGACTCCGGGACAACCCAATAGAGACCCAGTACTTC
TRBV11-2	NA	many	17	TRBJ2-3	CASSSLTGRGSTDTQYF	TGTGCCAGCAGCTCCCTGACAGGGAGGGGTAGCACAGATACGCAGTATTTT
TRBV10-3	NA	many	17	TRBJ2-1	CAISGGLAQEVHNEQFF	TGTGCCATCAGCGGGGGACTCGCCCAGGAGGTCCACAATGAGCAGTTCTTC
TRBV29-1	NA	NA	12	TRBJ1-1	CSVTRVDTEAFF	TGCAGCGTTACAAGGGTTGACACTGAAGCTTTCTTT